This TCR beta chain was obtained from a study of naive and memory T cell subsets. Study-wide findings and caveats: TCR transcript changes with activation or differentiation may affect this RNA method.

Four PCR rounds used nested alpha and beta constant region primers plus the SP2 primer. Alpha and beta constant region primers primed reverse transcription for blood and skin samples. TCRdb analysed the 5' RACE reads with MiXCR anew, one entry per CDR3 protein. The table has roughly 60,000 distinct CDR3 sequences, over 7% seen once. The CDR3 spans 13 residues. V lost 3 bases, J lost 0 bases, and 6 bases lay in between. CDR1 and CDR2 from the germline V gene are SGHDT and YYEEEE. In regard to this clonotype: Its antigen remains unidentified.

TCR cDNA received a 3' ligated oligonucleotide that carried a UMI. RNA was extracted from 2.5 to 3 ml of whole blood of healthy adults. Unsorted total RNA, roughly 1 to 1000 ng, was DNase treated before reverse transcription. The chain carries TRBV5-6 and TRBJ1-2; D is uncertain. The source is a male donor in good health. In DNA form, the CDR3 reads TGTGCCAGCAGCTCGATGCCTAACTATGGCTACACCTTC. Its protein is CASSSMPNYGYTF.